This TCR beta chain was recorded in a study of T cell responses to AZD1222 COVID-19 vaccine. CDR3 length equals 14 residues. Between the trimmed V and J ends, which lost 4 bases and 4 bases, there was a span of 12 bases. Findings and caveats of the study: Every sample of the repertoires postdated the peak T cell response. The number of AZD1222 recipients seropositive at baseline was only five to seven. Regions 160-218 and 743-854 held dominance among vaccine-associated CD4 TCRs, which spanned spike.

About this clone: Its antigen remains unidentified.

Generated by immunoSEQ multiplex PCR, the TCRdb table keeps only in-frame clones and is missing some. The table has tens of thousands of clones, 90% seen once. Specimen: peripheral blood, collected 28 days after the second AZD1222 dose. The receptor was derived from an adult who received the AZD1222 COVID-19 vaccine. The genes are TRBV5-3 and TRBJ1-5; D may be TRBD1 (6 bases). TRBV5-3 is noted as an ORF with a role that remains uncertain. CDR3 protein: CARSRDRLNQPQHF. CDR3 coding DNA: TGTGCCAGAAGCCGTGACAGGTTAAATCAGCCCCAGCATTTT.